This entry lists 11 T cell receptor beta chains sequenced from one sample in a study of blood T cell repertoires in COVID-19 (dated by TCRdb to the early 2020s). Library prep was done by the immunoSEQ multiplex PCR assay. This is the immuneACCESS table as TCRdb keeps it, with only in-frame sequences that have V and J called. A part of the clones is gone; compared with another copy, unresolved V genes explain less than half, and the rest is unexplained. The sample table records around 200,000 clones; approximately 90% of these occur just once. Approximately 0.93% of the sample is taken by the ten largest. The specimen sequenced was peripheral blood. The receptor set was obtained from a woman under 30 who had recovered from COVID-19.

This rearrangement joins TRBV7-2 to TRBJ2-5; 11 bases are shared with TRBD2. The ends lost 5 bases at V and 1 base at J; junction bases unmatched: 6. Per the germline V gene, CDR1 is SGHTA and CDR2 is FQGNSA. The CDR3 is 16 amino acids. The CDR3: CASSKGLAAFQETQYF. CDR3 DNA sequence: TGTGCCAGCAGCAAGGGACTAGCGGCCTTCCAAGAGACCCAGTACTTC.

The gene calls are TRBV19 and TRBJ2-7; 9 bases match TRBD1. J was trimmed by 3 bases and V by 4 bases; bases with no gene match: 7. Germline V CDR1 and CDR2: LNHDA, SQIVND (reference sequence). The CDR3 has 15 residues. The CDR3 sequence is CASSTSGQGFYEQYF. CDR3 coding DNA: TGTGCCAGTAGTACCTCGGGACAGGGTTTCTACGAGCAGTACTTC.

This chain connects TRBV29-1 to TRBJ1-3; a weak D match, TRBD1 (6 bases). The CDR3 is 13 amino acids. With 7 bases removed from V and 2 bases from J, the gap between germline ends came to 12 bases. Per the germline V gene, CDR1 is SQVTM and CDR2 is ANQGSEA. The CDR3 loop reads CSATPGAGNTIYF. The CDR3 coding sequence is TGCAGCGCCACCCCAGGGGCTGGAAACACCATATATTTT.

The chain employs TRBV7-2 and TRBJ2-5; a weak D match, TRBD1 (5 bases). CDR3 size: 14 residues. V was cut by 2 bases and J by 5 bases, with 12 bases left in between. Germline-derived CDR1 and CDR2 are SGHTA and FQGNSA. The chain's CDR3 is CASSLIQGLETQYF. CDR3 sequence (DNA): TGTGCCAGCAGCTTAATTCAGGGTTTGGAGACCCAGTACTTC.

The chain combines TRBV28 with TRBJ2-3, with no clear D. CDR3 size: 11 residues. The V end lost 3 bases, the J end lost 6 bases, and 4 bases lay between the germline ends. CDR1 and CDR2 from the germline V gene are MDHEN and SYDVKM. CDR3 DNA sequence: TGTGCCAGCAGTTTTGAGGATACGCAGTATTTT. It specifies CASSFEDTQYF.

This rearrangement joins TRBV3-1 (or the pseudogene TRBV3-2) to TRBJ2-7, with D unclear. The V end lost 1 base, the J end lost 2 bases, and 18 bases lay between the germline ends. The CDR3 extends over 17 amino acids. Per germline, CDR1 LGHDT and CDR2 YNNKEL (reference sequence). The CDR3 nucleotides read TGTGCCAGCAGCCAAGGCCGGTGGTTCGGGTACACCTACGAGCAGTACGTC. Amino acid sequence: CASSQGRWFGYTYEQYV.

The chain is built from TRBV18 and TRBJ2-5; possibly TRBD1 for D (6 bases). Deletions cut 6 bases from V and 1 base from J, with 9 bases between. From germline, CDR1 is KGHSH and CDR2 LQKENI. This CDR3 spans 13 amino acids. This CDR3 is CASSKTGQETQYF. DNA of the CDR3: TGTGCCAGCTCTAAGACAGGCCAAGAGACCCAGTACTTC. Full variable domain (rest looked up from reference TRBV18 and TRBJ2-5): NAGVMQNPRHLVRRRGQEARLRCSPMKGHSHVYWYRQLPEEGLKFMVYLQKENIIDESGMPKERFSAEFPKEGPSILRIQQVVRGDSAAYFCASSKTGQETQYFGPGTRLLVL.

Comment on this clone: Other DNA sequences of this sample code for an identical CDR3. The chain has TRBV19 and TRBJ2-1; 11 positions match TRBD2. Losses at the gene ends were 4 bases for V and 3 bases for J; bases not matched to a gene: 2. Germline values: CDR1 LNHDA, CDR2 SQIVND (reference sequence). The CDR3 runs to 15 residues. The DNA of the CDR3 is TGTGCCAGTAGTAGCCTAGCGGGAGGCTACAATGAGCAGTTCTTC. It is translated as CASSSLAGGYNEQFF.

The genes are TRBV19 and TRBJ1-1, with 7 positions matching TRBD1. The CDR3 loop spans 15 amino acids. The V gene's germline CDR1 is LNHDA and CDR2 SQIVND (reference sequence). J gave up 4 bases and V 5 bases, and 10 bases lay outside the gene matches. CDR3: CASSPRQGGITEAFF. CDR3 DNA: TGTGCCAGTAGTCCACGACAGGGCGGTATCACTGAAGCTTTCTTT.

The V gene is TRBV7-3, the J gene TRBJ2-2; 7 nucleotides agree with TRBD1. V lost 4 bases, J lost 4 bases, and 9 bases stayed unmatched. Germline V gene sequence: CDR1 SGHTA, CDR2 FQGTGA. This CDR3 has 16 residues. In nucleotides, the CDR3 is TGTGCCAGCAGCTGGAAAACAGGGGCTAGCACCGGGGAGCTGTTTTTT. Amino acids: CASSWKTGASTGELFF. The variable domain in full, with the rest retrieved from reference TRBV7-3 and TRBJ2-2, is GAGVSQTPSNKVTEKGKYVELRCDPISGHTALYWYRQSLGQGPEFLIYFQGTGAADDSGLPNDRFFAVRPEGSVSTLKIQRTERGDSAVYLCASSWKTGASTGELFFGEGSRLTVL.

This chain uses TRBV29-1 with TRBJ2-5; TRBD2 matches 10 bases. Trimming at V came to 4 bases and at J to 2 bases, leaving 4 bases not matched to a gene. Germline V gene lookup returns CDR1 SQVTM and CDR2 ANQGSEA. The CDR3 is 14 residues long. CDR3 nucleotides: TGCAGCGTTGTTCCTAGCGGGAGACAAGAGACCCAGTACTTC. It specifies CSVVPSGRQETQYF.